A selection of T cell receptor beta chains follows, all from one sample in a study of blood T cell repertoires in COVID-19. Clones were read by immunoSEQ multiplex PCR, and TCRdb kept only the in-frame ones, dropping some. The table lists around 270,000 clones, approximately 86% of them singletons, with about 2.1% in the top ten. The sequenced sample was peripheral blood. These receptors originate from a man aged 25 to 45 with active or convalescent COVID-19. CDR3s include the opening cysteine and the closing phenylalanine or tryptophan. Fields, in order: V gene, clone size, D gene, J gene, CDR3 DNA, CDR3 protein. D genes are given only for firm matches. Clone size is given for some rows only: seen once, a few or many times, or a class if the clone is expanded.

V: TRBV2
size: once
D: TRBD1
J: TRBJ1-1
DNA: TGTGCCAGCAGCTTTGACAGGGTAACTGAAGCTTTCTTT
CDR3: CASSFDRVTEAFF

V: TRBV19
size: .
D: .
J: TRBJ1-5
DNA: TGTGCCAGTAGCGAACTAAATCAGCCCCAGCATTTT
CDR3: CASSELNQPQHF

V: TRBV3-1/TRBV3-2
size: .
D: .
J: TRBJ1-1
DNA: TGTGCCAGCAGCCAAAACAGGGCTGAAGCTTTCTTT
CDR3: CASSQNRAEAFF

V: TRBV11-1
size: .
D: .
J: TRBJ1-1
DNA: TGTGCCAGCAGCGAGCCCCGACAGCTGAACACTGAAGCTTTCTTT
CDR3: CASSEPRQLNTEAFF

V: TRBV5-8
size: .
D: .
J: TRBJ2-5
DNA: TGTGCCAGCAGCTTCAGACAGGCCCAAGAGACCCAGTACTTC
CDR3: CASSFRQAQETQYF

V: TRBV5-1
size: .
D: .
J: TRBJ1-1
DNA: TGCGCCAGCACTCTCATGGGGGCGAACACTGAAGCTTTCTTT
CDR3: CASTLMGANTEAFF

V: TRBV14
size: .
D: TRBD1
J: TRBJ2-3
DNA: TGTGCCAGCAGGGACAGGGGACGGGATACGCAGTATTTT
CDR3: CASRDRGRDTQYF

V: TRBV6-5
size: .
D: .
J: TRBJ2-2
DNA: TGTGCCAGCAGTTCTGGGGGGACCGGGGAGCTGTTTTTT
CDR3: CASSSGGTGELFF

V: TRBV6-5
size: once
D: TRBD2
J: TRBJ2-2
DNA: TGTGCCAGCAGTTTATCTGGGGAGGGCACCGGGGAGCTGTTTTTT
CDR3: CASSLSGEGTGELFF

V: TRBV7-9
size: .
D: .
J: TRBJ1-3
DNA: TGTGCCAGCAGCTTAGACAGTGGCTCTGGAAACACCATATATTTT
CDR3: CASSLDSGSGNTIYF

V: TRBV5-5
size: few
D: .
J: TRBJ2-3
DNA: TGTGCCAGCAGCACAGGTACCGATACGCAGTATTTT
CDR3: CASSTGTDTQYF

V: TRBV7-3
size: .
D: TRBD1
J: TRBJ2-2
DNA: TGTGCCAGCAGCCAGGGACAGTTAAGCGCCGGGGAGCTGTTTTTT
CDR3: CASSQGQLSAGELFF

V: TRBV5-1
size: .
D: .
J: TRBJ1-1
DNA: TGCGCCAGCAGCTGGTCAGGGGACACTGAAGCTTTCTTT
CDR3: CASSWSGDTEAFF

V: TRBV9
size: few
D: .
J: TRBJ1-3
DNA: TGTGCCAGTCGGGGCGGGGGCTCTGGAAACACCATATATTTT
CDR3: CASRGGGSGNTIYF

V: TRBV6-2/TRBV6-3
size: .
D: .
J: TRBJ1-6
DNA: TGTGCCAGCAGTGTCCTCCGGACTGTCAATTCACCCCTCCACTTT
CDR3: CASSVLRTVNSPLHF

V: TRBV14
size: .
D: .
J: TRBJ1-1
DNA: TGTGCCAGCAGCCAAGATCTTCGGCGGACAAGATTT
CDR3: CASSQDLRRTRF

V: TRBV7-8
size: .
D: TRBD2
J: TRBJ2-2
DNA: TGTGCCAGCAGCACGCGGGGGGCGATTAACACCGGGGAGCTGTTTTTT
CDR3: CASSTRGAINTGELFF

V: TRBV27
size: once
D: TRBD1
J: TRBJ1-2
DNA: TGTGCCAGCAGTTTAACAGGGGCGGCCTATGGCTACACCTTC
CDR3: CASSLTGAAYGYTF

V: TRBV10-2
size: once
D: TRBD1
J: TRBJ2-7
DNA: TGCGCCAGCAGGGAATCGGGACAGGGAGTTTACGAGCAGTACTTC
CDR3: CASRESGQGVYEQYF

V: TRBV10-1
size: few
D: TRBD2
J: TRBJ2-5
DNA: TGCGCCAGCAGCGATACCGAACCCGGGACTAGCGGGGGGCGCCTGCTTCACTTC
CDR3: CASSDTEPGTSGGRLLHF

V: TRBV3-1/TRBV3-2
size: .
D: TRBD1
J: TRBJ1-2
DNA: TGTGCCAGCAGCCCATACTACAGGGGGAATGGCTACACCTTC
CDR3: CASSPYYRGNGYTF

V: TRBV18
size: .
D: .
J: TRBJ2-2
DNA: TGTGCCAGCTCACCTTCAGCAGGCCCCGGGGAGCTGTTTTTT
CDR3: CASSPSAGPGELFF

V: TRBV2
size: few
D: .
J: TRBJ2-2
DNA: TGTGCCAGCAGAACCTACGGGAACACCGGGGAGCTGTTTTTT
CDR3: CASRTYGNTGELFF

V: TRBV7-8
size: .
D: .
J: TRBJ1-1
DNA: TGTGCCAGCAGCTCCGGACACCTGAACACTGAAGCTTTCTTT
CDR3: CASSSGHLNTEAFF

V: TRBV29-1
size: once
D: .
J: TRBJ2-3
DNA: TGCAGCGCCGAAACAGGGAGGGGAGCGAATACGCAGTATTTT
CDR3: CSAETGRGANTQYF

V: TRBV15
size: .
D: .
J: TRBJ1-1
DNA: TGTGCCACCAGCCGGCGCGGGAACACTGAAGCTTTCTTT
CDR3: CATSRRGNTEAFF

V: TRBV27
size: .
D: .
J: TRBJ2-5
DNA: TGTGCCAGCAGTCCCCAGGGTCAAAGGCACGAGACCCAGTACTTC
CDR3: CASSPQGQRHETQYF

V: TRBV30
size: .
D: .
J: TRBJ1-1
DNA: TGTGCCTGGAGTGCATACAGGGAAGCTTTCTTT
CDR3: CAWSAYREAFF

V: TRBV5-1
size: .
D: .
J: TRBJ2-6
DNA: TGCGCCAGCACTAGGGGGATATCTGGGGCCAACGTCCTGACTTTC
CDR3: CASTRGISGANVLTF

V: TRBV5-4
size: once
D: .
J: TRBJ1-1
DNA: TGTGCCAGCACCGGCGGGGGCCAGACCCTGAAAGACACTGAAGCTTTCTTT
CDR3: CASTGGGQTLKDTEAFF

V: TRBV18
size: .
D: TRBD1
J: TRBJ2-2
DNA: TGTGCCAGCTCACCAAAAGGGTTCGCAGGGGGCGATTCCGGGGAGCTGTTTTTT
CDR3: CASSPKGFAGGDSGELFF

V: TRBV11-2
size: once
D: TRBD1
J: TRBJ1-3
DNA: TGTGCCAGCAGCTTAAAGACAGGGGGTCGCTCTGGAAACACCATATATTTT
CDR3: CASSLKTGGRSGNTIYF

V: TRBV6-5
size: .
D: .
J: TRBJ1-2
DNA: TGTGCCAGCAGTCATCGGCGGGCGACGAACTATGGCTACACCTTC
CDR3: CASSHRRATNYGYTF

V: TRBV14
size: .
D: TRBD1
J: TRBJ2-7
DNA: TGTGCCAGCAGGTGGACAGGGGGCGAGCAGTACTTC
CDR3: CASRWTGGEQYF

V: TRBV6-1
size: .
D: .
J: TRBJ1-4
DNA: TGTGCCAGCAGTGAACTCGGGTCGGAGGAAAAACTGTTTTTT
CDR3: CASSELGSEEKLFF

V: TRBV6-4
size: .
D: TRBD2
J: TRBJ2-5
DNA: TGTGCCAGCGTGAAGCGGGGGGACCAACAAGAGACCCAGTACTTC
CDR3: CASVKRGDQQETQYF